These T cell receptor beta chains were read from a single sample in a study of cytomegalovirus exposure and HLA in healthy donors. Measured with immunoSEQ multiplex PCR; TCRdb has only the in-frame clones, and not every one. The sample gives about 190,000 clones, roughly 75% of which show up once; about 4.6% is in the top ten. The sequencing input was PBMCs. The receptors come from a man between 25 and 39 years old in good health and CMV-seropositive. Both conserved end residues are trimmed from each CDR3.

v_gene: TRBV30
CDR3aa: AWSVRGGGEQF

v_gene: TRBV27
CDR3aa: ASSFLSRTAFLYEQY

v_gene: TRBV18
CDR3aa: ASSPPFRGPNQPQH

v_gene: TRBV27
CDR3aa: ASSLVLGTGGYEQY

v_gene: TRBV28
CDR3aa: ASSFGPSGRKNIQY

v_gene: TRBV29-1
CDR3aa: SVEIRLAGTYNEQF

v_gene: TRBV19
CDR3aa: ASSPGAGGGSEQY

v_gene: TRBV30
CDR3aa: AWTRSYGYT

v_gene: TRBV28
CDR3aa: ASLPGTSGGYEQY

v_gene: TRBV30
CDR3aa: AWSAPHRGAYNEQF